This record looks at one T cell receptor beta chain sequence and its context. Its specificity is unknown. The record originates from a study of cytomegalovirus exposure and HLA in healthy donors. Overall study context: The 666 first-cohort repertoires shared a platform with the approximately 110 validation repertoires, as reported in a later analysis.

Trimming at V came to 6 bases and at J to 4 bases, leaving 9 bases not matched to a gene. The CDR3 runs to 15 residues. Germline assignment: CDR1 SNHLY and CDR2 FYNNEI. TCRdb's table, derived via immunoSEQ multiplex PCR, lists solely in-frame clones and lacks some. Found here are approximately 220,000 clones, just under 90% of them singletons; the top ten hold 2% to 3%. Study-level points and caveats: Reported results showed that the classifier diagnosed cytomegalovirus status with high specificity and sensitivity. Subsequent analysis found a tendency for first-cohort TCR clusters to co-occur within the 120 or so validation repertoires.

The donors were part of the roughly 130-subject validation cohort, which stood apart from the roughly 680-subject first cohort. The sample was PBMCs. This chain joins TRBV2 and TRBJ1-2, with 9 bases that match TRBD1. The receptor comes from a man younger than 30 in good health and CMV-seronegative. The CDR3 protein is CASRGGQGPSYGYTF. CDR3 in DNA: TGTGCCAGCAGGGGGGGACAGGGCCCCTCCTATGGCTACACCTTC.